This T cell receptor (beta chain) appears in the sequencing data of a study of blood T cell repertoires in COVID-19. About the study: From T cells, B-cell-depleted T cells, or PBMCs came the material, which was cDNA or gDNA.

The CDR3 is made up of 15 amino acids. V was pared by 5 bases and J by 2 bases, with 15 bases between. Germline V gene lookup returns CDR1 MNHEY and CDR2 SVGAGI. TCRdb's copy holds only in-frame clones and misses some; the assay was immunoSEQ multiplex PCR. The data hold a few hundred thousand clones, with roughly four fifths observed a single time. Sequenced material: PBMCs or T cells enriched from blood (not recorded which). This rearrangement joins TRBV6-5 to TRBJ2-5; maybe TRBD1 (5 bases). The clonotype originates from an older woman who had recovered from COVID-19. CDR3 in amino acids: CASSPQGPGQETQYF. CDR3 DNA: TGTGCCAGCAGTCCTCAGGGTCCCGGGCAAGAGACCCAGTACTTC.